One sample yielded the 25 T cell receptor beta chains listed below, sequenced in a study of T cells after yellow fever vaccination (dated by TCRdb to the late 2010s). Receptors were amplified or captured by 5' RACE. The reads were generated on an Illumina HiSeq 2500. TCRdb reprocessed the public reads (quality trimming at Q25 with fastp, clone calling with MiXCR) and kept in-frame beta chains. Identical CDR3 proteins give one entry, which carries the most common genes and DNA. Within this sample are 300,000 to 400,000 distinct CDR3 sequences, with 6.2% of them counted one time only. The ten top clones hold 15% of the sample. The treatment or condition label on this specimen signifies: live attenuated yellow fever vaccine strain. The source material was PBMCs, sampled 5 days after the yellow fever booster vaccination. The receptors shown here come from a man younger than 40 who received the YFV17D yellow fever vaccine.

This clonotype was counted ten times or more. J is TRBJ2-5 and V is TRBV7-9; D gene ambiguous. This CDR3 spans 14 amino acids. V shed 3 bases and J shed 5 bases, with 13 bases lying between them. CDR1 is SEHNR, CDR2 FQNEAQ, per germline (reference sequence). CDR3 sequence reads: CASSFRSASETQYF. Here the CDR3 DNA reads TGTGCCAGCAGCTTCCGGTCCGCTTCGGAGACCCAGTACTTC.

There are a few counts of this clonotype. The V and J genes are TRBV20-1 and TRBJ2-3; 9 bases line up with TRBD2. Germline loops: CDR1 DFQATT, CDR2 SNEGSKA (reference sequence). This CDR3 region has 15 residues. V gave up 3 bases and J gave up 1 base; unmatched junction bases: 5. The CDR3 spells CSASVLAGRTDTQYF. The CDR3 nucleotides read TGCAGTGCTAGTGTTCTAGCGGGACGCACAGATACGCAGTATTTT.

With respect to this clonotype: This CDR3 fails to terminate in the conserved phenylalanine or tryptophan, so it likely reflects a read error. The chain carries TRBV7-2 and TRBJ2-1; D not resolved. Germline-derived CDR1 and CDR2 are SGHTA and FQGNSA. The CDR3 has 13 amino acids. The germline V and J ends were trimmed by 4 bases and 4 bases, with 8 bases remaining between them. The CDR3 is CASSSRSYNEQFL. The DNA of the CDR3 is TGTGCCAGCAGCTCTCGGAGTTACAATGAGCAGTTCTTG.

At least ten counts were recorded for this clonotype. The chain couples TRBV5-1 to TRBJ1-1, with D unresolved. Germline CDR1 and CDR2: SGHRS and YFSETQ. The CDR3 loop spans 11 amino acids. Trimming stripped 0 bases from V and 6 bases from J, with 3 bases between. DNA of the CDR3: TGCGCCAGCAGCTTGGAGGCTGAAGCTTTCTTT. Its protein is CASSLEAEAFF.

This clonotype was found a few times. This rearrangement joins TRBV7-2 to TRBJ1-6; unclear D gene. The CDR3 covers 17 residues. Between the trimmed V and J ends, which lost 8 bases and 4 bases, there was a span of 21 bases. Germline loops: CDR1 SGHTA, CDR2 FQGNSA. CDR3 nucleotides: TGTGCCAGCCGACAACAGCGTAACAGCTTTTATAATTCACCCCTCCACTTT. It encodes CASRQQRNSFYNSPLHF. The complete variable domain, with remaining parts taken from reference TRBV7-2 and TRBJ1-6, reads GAGVSQSPSNKVTEKGKDVELRCDPISGHTALYWYRQSLGQGLEFLIYFQGNSAPDKSGLPSDRFSAERTGGSVSTLTIQRTQQEDSAVYLCASRQQRNSFYNSPLHFGNGTRLTVT.

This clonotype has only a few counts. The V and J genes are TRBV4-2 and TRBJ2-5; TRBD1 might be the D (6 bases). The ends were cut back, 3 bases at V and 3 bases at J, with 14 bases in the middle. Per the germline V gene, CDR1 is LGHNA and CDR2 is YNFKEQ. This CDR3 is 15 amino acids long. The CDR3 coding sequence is TGTGCCAGCAGCCAGGAGGATCAGGGGAAAGAGACCCAGTACTTC. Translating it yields CASSQEDQGKETQYF.

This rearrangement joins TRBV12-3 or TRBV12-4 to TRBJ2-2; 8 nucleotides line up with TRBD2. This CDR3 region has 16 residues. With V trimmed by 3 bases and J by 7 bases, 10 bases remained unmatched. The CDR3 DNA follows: TGTGCCAGCAGTTTTTCGCGGGAGACTAGCGTCGGGGAGCTGTTTTTT. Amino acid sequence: CASSFSRETSVGELFF.

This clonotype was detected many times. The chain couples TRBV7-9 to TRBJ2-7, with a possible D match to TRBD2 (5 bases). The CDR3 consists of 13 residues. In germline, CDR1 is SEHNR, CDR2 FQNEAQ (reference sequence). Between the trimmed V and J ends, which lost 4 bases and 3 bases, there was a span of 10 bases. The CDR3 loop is CASSYPGNYEQYF. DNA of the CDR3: TGTGCCAGCAGCTATCCGGGGAACTACGAGCAGTACTTC.

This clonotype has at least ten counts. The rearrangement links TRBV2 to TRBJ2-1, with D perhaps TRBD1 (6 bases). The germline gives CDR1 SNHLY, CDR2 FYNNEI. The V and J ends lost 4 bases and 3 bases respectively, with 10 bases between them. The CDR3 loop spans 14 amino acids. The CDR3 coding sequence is TGTGCCAGCAGTGGTCAGGGGCACTACAATGAGCAGTTCTTC. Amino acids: CASSGQGHYNEQFF.

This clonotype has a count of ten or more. The CDR3 DNA reads as TGTGCCAGCAGCTCCGAAAGTGGAGGACCCGGGGAGCTGTTTTTT. As protein: CASSSESGGPGELFF. This chain uses TRBV7-6 with TRBJ2-2; D perhaps matches TRBD2 (5 bases). This CDR3 region has 15 residues. Germline values: CDR1 SGHVS, CDR2 FNYEAQ. V dropped 4 bases and J dropped 6 bases, with 15 bases sitting between them.

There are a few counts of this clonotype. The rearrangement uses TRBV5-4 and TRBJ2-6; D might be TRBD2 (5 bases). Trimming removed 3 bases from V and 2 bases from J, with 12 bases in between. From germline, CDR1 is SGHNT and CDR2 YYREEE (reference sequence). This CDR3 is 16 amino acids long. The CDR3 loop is CASSSYQRAGANVLTF. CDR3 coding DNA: TGTGCCAGCAGCTCATATCAGAGGGCTGGGGCCAACGTCCTGACTTTC.

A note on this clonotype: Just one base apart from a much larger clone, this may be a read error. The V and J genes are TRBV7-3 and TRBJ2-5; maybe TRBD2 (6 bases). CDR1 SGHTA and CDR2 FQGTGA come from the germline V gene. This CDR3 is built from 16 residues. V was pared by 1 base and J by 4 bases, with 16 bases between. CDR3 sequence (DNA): TGTGCCAGCAGCTTAATGGGGGGAGTAGGAGGAGAGACCCAGTACTTC. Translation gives CASSLMGGVGGETQYF.

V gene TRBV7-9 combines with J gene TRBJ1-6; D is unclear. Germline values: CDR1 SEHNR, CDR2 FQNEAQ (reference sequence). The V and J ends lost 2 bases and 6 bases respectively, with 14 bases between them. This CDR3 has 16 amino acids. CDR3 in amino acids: CASSLTPLGVNSPLHF. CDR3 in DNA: TGTGCCAGCAGCTTAACCCCCCTGGGTGTTAATTCACCCCTCCACTTT.

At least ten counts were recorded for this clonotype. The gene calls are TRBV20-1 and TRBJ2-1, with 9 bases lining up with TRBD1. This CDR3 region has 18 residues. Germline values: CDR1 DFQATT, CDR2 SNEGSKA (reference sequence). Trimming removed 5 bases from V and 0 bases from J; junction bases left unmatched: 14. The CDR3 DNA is TGCAGTGCTCTACGGGACAGGGAAACTCATCGCTCCTACAATGAGCAGTTCTTC. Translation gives CSALRDRETHRSYNEQFF.

CDR3 in DNA: TGCAGTGCCCCCGAAGCGGGCCCCAACAATGAGCAGTTCTTC. It encodes CSAPEAGPNNEQFF. The chain combines TRBV20-1 with TRBJ2-1; D may be TRBD2 (6 bases). Trimming stripped 6 bases from V and 5 bases from J, with 17 bases between. This CDR3 spans 14 amino acids. Germline CDR1 reads DFQATT; CDR2 reads SNEGSKA (reference sequence).

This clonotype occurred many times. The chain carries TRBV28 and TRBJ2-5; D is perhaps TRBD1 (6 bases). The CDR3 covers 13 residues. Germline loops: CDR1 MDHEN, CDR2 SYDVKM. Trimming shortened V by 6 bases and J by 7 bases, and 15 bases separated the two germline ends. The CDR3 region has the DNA TGTGCCAGCAGCCCTCCGGGACACCCGACCCAGTACTTC. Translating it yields CASSPPGHPTQYF.

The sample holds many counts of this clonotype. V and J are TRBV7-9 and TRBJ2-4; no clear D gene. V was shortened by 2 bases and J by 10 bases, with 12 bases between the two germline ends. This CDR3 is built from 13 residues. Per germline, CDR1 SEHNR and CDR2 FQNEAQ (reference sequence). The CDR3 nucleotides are TGTGCCAGCAGCTTATACGTGGCCGGGATTCAGTACTTC. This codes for CASSLYVAGIQYF. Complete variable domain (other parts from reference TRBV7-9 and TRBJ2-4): DTGVSQNPRHKITKRGQNVTFRCDPISEHNRLYWYRQTLGQGPEFLTYFQNEAQLEKSRLLSDRFSAERPKGSFSTLEIQRTEQGDSAMYLCASSLYVAGIQYFGAGTRLSVL.

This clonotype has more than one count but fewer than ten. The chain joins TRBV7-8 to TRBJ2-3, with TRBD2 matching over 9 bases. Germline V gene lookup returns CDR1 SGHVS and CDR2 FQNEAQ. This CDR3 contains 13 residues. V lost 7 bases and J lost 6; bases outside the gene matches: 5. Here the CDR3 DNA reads TGTGCCAGCACCATAGCGGGGGCGGATACGCAGTATTTT. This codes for CASTIAGADTQYF.

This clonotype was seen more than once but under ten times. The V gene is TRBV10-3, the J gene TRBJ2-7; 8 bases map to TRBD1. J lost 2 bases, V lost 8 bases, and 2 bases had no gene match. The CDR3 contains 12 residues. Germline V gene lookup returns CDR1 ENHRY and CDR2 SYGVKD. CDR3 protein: CAIADRAYEQYF. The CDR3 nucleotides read TGTGCCATCGCGGACAGGGCCTACGAGCAGTACTTC.

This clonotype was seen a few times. CDR3 DNA sequence: TGCGCCAGCAGCTTGGAGGGGACAAGCGGAGGTAATGAAAAACTGTTTTTT. As protein: CASSLEGTSGGNEKLFF. The gene calls are TRBV5-1 and TRBJ1-4; maybe TRBD1 (6 bases). This CDR3 region has 17 residues. The V and J ends lost 0 bases and 4 bases respectively, with 16 bases between them. Germline V lookup: CDR1 SGHRS, CDR2 YFSETQ.

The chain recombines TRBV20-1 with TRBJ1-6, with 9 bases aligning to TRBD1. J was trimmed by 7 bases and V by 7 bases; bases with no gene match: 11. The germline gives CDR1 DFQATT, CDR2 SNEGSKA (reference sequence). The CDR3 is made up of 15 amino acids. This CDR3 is CSVLTGTGYNSPLHF. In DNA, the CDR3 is TGCAGTGTGCTTACGGGGACAGGGTACAATTCACCCCTCCACTTT.

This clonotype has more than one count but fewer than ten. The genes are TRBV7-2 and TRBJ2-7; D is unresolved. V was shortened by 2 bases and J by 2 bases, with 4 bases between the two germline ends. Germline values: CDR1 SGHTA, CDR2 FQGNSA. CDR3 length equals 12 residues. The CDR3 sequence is CASSLRPYEQYF. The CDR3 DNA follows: TGTGCCAGCAGCTTACGGCCCTACGAGCAGTACTTC.

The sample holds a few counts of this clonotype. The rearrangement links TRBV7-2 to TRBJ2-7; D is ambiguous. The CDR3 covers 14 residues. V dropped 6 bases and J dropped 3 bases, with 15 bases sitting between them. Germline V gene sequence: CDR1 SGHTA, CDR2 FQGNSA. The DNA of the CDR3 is TGTGCCAGCAGTTCACGACGGGTCCACTACGAGCAGTACTTC. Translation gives CASSSRRVHYEQYF. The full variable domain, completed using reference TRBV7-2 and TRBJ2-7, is GAGVSQSPSNKVTEKGKDVELRCDPISGHTALYWYRQSLGQGLEFLIYFQGNSAPDKSGLPSDRFSAERTGGSVSTLTIQRTQQEDSAVYLCASSSRRVHYEQYFGPGTRLTVT.

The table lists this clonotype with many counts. The CDR3 reads CASSLVGGPYTGELFF. As DNA, the CDR3 is TGTGCCAGCAGTTTAGTGGGAGGGCCTTACACCGGGGAGCTGTTTTTT. The rearrangement links TRBV12-3 or TRBV12-4 to TRBJ2-2; 7 bases line up with TRBD2. J lost 3 bases, V lost 1 base, and 5 bases had no gene match. CDR3 length equals 16 residues.

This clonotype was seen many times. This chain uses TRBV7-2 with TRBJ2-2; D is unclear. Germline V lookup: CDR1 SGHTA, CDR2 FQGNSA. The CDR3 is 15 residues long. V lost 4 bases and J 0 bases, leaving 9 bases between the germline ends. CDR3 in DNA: TGTGCCAGCAGCTCCCTCCCCGCGAACACCGGGGAGCTGTTTTTT. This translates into CASSSLPANTGELFF.